Listed here are 20 T cell receptor beta chains from one sample, sequenced in a study of T cells expressing NK-cell markers. TCRdb re-called the 5' RACE reads, yielding one record per CDR3 amino acid sequence without DNA. This table lists about 150,000 distinct CDR3 sequences. Specimen: blood T cells: a sorted CD56 or NKG2C T cell subset, CD4+ or CD8+ T cells, or bulk PBMC T cells (not recorded which). The source of these receptors is a woman aged 45-65 years in good health.

The chain joins TRBV7-9 to TRBJ2-7. CDR3 length: 12 residues. Germline V CDR1 and CDR2: SEHNR, FQNEAQ (reference sequence). CDR3 residues: CASSSYRYEQYF. Full variable domain (rest looked up from reference TRBV7-9 and TRBJ2-7): DTGVSQNPRHKITKRGQNVTFRCDPISEHNRLYWYRQTLGQGPEFLTYFQNEAQLEKSRLLSDRFSAERPKGSFSTLEIQRTEQGDSAMYLCASSSYRYEQYFGPGTRLTVT.

The genes are TRBV29-1 and TRBJ2-1. Germline CDR1 reads SQVTM; CDR2 reads ANQGSEA. CDR3 length: 11 residues. CDR3 residues: CSVEYAGEQFF.

The V gene is TRBV3-1, the J gene TRBJ2-1; TCRdb names TRBD2, which stays unverified in the absence of DNA. Germline CDR1 reads LGHDT; CDR2 reads YNNKEL (reference sequence). The CDR3 covers 14 residues. CDR3 amino acids: CASGGSYSYNEQFF.

V is TRBV12-3 or TRBV12-4 and J is TRBJ1-1; TCRdb's D gene call, TRBD1, goes unchecked for lack of DNA. The CDR3 length is 15 residues. CDR3 region: CASSPRPGVNTEAFF.

The chain is built from TRBV3-1 and TRBJ2-5; TCRdb gives TRBD1 as the D gene, but with no DNA this cannot be confirmed. The CDR3 extends over 13 amino acids. Germline CDR1 LGHDT, CDR2 YNNKEL (reference sequence). This CDR3 reads CASSQERGVTQYF.

V usage is TRBV12-3 or TRBV12-4 and J usage is TRBJ2-4; the D gene TCRdb calls, TRBD1, cannot be checked with no DNA. CDR3 length: 15 amino acids. The chain's CDR3 is CASSGKGFPKNIQYF.

The chain uses TRBV25-1 and TRBJ2-1; TCRdb's D call, TRBD2, is unchecked because there is no DNA. Germline V gene data show CDR1 as MGHDK and CDR2 as SYGVNS. The CDR3 runs to 14 residues. The CDR3 is CASSPEAGYNEQFF.

The V gene is TRBV29-1, the J gene TRBJ2-1. Germline loops: CDR1 SQVTM, CDR2 ANQGSEA. CDR3 length: 17 residues. CDR3 protein: CSVEGRDQTGSYNEQFF.

The V gene is TRBV5-1, the J gene TRBJ2-1; TCRdb designates TRBD2, a call that cannot be tested without DNA. CDR1 SGHRS and CDR2 YFSETQ come from the germline V gene. The CDR3 has 16 amino acids. The CDR3 loop is CASSLDTSKFRDEQFF.

The rearrangement uses TRBV3-1 and TRBJ2-2; TCRdb proposes TRBD2, but this gene call is untestable without DNA. Per the germline V gene, CDR1 is LGHDT and CDR2 is YNNKEL (reference sequence). The CDR3 sequence is 18 residues long. CDR3 in amino acids: CASSQDMSSGRGTGELFF.

The chain employs TRBV15 and TRBJ2-4; there is no DNA to check the TCRdb D call of TRBD2. The CDR3 covers 12 residues. Germline-derived CDR1 and CDR2 are LNHNV and YYDKDF (reference sequence). The CDR3 here is CATSREGGPPYF.

This chain connects TRBV12-3 or TRBV12-4 to TRBJ2-2; TCRdb's D gene call, TRBD1, goes unchecked for lack of DNA. CDR3 length equals 15 residues. The CDR3 spells CASSPADTNTGELFF.

The chain joins TRBV6-6 to TRBJ2-1. The CDR3 has 15 amino acids. Germline assignment: CDR1 MNHNY and CDR2 SVGAGI (reference sequence). The CDR3 region is CASSWKESSYNEQFF.

This chain uses TRBV2 with TRBJ2-1; TCRdb indicates TRBD2, and absent DNA this call remains unverified. Germline V CDR1 and CDR2: SNHLY, FYNNEI. This CDR3 has 17 residues. The chain's CDR3 is CASSELAGVQIYNEQFF. Complete variable domain (other parts from reference TRBV2 and TRBJ2-1): EPEVTQTPSHQVTQMGQEVILRCVPISNHLYFYWYRQILGQKVEFLVSFYNNEISEKSEIFDDQFSVERPDGSNFTLKIRSTKLEDSAMYFCASSELAGVQIYNEQFFGPGTRLTVL.

V is TRBV6-1 and J is TRBJ2-1; absent DNA, TCRdb's TRBD1 call cannot be checked. This CDR3 region has 13 residues. Germline CDR1 and CDR2: MNHNS and SASEGT. The chain's CDR3 is CATEQGVGNEQFF.

The chain uses TRBV7-3 and TRBJ2-1; as DNA is missing, the TRBD1 call by TCRdb cannot be tested. CDR1 and CDR2 (germline): SGHTA, FQGTGA. CDR3 length: 16 residues. The CDR3 here is CASSLTPPGSYNEQFF.

The chain joins TRBV7-9 to TRBJ2-5; lacking DNA, the TRBD1 call made by TCRdb goes unchecked. Germline lookup yields CDR1 SEHNR and CDR2 FQNEAQ (reference sequence). This CDR3 comprises 15 residues. The CDR3 reads CASSPRGQGEETQYF.

The chain links TRBV14 to TRBJ2-1; lacking DNA, the TRBD1 call made by TCRdb goes unchecked. Per germline, CDR1 SGHDN and CDR2 FVKESK. The CDR3 consists of 16 residues. The CDR3 protein is CASSQDSGGGSVEQFF. The variable domain in full, with the rest retrieved from reference TRBV14 and TRBJ2-1, is EAGVTQFPSHSVIEKGQTVTLRCDPISGHDNLYWYRRVMGKEIKFLLHFVKESKQDESGMPNNRFLAERTGGTYSTLKVQPAELEDSGVYFCASSQDSGGGSVEQFFGPGTRLTVL.

The CDR3 protein is CATSRVGSYNSPLHF. The rearrangement links TRBV15 to TRBJ1-6. The germline V gene encodes CDR1 LNHNV and CDR2 YYDKDF (reference sequence). This CDR3 region has 15 residues.

The V and J genes are TRBV2 and TRBJ2-7. Germline values: CDR1 SNHLY, CDR2 FYNNEI. The CDR3 spans 13 residues. The CDR3 is CASRVRSSYEQYF.